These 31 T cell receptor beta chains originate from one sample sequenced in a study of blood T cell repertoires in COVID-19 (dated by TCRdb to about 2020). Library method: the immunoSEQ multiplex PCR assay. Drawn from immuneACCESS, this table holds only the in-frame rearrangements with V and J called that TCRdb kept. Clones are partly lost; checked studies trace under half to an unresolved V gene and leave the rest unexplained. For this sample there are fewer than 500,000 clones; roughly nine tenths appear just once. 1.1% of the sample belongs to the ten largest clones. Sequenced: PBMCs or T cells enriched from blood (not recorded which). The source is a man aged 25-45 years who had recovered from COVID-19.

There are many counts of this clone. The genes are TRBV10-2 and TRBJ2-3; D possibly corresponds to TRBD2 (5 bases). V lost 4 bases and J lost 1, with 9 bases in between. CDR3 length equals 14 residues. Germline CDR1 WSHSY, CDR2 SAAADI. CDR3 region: CASSAAARTDTQYF. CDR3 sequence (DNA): TGCGCCAGCAGTGCAGCGGCCCGCACAGATACGCAGTATTTT.

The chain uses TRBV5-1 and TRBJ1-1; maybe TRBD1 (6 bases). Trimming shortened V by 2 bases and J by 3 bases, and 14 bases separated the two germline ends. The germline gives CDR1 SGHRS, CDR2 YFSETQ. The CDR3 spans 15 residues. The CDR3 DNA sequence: TGCGCCAGCAGCTTCGGTACAGGACAGTACACTGAAGCTTTCTTT. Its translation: CASSFGTGQYTEAFF.

CDR3: CSVEAGSYTF. In DNA form, the CDR3 reads TGCAGCGTTGAGGCAGGGAGCTACACCTTC. V is TRBV29-1 and J is TRBJ1-2; D might be TRBD1 (5 bases). The CDR3 sequence is 10 residues long. Germline V lookup: CDR1 SQVTM, CDR2 ANQGSEA. V was cut by 3 bases and J by 9 bases, with 8 bases left in between.

The CDR3 nucleotides are TGTGCCAGCAGCTTAGCGGACAGGACGTCGCCCCAGCATTTT. Residues: CASSLADRTSPQHF. The J gene is TRBJ1-5, the V gene TRBV7-9; 7 nucleotides line up with TRBD1. Germline V gene lookup returns CDR1 SEHNR and CDR2 FQNEAQ (reference sequence). CDR3 size: 14 residues. J gave up 9 bases and V 0 bases, and 5 bases lay outside the gene matches. Supplemented by reference TRBV7-9 and TRBJ1-5, the full variable domain reads DTGVSQNPRHKITKRGQNVTFRCDPISEHNRLYWYRQTLGQGPEFLTYFQNEAQLEKSRLLSDRFSAERPKGSFSTLEIQRTEQGDSAMYLCASSLADRTSPQHFGDGTRLSIL.

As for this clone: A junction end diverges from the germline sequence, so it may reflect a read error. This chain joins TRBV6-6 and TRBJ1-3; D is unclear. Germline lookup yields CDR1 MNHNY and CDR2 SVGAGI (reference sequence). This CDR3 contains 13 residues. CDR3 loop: CASSSDGGSTIYF. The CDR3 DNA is TGTGCCAGCAGTTCGGACGGAGGAAGCACCATATATTTT.

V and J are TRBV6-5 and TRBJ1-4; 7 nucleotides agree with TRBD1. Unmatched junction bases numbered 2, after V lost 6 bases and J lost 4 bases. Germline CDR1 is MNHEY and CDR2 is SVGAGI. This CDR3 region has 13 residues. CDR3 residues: CASRTGNNEKLFF. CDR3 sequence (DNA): TGTGCCAGCAGGACAGGGAATAATGAAAAACTGTTTTTT.

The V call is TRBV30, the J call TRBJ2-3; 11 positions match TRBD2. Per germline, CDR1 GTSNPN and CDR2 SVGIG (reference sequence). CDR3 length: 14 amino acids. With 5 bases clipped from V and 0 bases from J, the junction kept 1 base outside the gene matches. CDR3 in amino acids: CAWRLAGSTDTQYF. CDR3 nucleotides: TGTGCCTGGCGACTAGCGGGAAGCACAGATACGCAGTATTTT.

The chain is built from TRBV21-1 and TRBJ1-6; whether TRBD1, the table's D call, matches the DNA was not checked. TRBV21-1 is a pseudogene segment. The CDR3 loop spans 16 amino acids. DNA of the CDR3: TGTGCCAGCAGCCCTCCATCCGGGACAGATAATTCACCCCTCCACTTT. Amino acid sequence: CASSPPSGTDNSPLHF.

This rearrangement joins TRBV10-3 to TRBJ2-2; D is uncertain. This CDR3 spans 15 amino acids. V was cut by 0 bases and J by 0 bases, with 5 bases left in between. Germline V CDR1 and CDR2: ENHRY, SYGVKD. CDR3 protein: CAISESSSNTGELFF. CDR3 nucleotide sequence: TGTGCCATCAGTGAGTCGTCGTCGAACACCGGGGAGCTGTTTTTT.

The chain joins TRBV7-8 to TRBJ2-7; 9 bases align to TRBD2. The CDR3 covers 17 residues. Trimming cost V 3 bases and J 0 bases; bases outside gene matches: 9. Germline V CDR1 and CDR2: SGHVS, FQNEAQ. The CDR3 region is CASSFVSSGSGSYEQYF. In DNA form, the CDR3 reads TGTGCCAGCAGCTTTGTAAGTAGCGGGAGCGGCTCCTACGAGCAGTACTTC.

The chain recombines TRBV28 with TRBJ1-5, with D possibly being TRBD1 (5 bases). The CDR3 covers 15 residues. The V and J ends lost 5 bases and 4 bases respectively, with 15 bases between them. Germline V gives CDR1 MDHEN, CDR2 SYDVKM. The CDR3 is CASSPSDRQNQPQHF. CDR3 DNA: TGTGCCAGCAGTCCTTCTGACCGACAGAATCAGCCCCAGCATTTT.

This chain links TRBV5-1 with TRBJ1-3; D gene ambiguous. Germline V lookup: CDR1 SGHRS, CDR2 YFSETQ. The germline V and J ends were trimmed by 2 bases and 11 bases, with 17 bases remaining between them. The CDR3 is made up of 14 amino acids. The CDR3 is CASSLPGEGLSIYF. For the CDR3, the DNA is TGCGCCAGCAGCTTACCCGGTGAGGGTCTCTCCATATATTTT.

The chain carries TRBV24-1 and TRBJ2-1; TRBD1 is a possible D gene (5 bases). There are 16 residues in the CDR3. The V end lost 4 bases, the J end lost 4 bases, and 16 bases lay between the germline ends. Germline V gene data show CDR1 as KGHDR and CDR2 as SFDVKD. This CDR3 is CATSDPAGQRYNEQFF. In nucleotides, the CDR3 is TGTGCCACCAGTGACCCCGCCGGACAACGGTACAATGAGCAGTTCTTC.

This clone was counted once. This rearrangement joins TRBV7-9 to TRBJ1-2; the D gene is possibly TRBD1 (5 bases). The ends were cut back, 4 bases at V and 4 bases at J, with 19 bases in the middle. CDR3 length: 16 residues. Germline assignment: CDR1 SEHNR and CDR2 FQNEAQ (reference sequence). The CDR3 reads CASSSVVGTTGYGYTF. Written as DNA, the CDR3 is TGTGCCAGCAGCTCCGTGGTAGGGACTACTGGCTATGGCTACACCTTC.

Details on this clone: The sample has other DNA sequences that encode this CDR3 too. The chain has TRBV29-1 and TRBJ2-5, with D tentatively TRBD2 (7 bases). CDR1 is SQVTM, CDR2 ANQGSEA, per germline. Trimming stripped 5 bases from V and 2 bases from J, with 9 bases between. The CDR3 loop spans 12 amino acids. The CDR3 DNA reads TGCAGCGTTAGGGGGGGACAAGAGACCCAGTACTTC. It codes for CSVRGGQETQYF.

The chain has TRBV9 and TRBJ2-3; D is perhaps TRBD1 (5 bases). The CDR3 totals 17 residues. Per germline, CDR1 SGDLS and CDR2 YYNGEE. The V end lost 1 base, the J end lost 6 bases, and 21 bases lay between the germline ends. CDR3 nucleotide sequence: TGTGCCAGCAGCGTAAGTTCTGGGGCGTCGGCGGTTGATACGCAGTATTTT. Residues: CASSVSSGASAVDTQYF.

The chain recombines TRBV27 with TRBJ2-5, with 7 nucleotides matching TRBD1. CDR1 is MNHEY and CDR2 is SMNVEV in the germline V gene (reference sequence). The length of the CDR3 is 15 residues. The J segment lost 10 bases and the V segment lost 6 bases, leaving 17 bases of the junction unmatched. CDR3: CASSPRDSRDPNQYF. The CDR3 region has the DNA TGTGCCAGCAGCCCCAGGGACAGTCGCGACCCGAACCAGTACTTC.

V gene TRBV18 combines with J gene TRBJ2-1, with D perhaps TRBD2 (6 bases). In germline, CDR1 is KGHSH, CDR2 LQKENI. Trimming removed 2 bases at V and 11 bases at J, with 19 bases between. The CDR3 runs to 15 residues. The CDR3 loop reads CASSPYRGTESQQFF. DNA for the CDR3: TGTGCCAGCTCACCATACCGCGGGACCGAATCCCAGCAGTTCTTC.

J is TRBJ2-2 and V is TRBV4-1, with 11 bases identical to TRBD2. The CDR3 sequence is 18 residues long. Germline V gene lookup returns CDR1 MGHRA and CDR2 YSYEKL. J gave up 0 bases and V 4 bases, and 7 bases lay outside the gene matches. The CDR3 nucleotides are TGCGCCAGCAGCCTTCCGGGACTAGCGGAGCCGAACACCGGGGAGCTGTTTTTT. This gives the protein CASSLPGLAEPNTGELFF.

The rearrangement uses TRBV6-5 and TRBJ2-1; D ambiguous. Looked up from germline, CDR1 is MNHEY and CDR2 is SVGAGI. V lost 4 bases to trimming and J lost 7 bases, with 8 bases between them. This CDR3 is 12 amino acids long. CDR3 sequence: CASSLDGNEQFF. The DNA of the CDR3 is TGTGCCAGCAGTTTAGACGGGAATGAGCAGTTCTTC.

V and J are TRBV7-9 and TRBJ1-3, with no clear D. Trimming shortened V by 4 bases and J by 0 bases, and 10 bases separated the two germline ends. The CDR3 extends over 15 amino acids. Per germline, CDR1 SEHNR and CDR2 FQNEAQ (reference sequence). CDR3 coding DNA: TGTGCCAGCAGCTACAACGACTTCTCTGGAAACACCATATATTTT. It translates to CASSYNDFSGNTIYF. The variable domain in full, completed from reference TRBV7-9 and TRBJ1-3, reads DTGVSQNPRHKITKRGQNVTFRCDPISEHNRLYWYRQTLGQGPEFLTYFQNEAQLEKSRLLSDRFSAERPKGSFSTLEIQRTEQGDSAMYLCASSYNDFSGNTIYFGEGSWLTVV.

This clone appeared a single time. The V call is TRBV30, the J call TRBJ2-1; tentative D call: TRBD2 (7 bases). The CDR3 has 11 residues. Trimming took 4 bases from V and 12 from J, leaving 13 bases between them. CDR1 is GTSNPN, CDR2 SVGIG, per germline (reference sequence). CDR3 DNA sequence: TGTGCCTGGACGGATAGGGGGGGGCAGTTCTTC. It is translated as CAWTDRGGQFF.

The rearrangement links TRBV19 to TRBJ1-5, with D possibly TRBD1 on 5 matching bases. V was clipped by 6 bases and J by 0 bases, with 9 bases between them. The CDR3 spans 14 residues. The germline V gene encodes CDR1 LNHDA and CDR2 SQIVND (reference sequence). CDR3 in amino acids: CASSQTDSNQPQHF. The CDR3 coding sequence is TGTGCCAGTAGCCAGACAGATAGCAATCAGCCCCAGCATTTT.

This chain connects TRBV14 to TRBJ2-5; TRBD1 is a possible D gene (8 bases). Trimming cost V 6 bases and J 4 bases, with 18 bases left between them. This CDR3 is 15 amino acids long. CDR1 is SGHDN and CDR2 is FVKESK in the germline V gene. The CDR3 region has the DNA TGTGCCAGCAGTCGGACAGGGAGGGTTGGAGAGACCCAGTACTTC. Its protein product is CASSRTGRVGETQYF.

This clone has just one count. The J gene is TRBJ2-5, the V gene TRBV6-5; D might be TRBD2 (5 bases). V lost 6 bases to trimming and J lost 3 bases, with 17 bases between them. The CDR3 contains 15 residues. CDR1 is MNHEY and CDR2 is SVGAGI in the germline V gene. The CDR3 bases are TGTGCCAGCAGGTTCTCTGTGGCGGGCGAAGAGACCCAGTACTTC. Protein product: CASRFSVAGEETQYF.

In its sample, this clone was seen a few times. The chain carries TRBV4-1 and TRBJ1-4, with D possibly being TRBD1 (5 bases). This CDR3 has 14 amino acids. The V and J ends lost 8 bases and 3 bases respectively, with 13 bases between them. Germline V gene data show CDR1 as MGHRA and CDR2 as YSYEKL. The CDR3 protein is CASGKGVANEKLFF. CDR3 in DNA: TGCGCCAGCGGAAAAGGGGTGGCTAATGAAAAACTGTTTTTT.

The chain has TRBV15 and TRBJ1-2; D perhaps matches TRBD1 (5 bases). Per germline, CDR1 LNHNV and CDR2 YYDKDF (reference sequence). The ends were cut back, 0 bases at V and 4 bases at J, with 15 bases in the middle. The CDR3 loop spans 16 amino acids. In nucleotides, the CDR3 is TGTGCCACCAGCAGAGATGCTGTCCAGGGAGGCTATGGCTACACCTTC. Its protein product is CATSRDAVQGGYGYTF. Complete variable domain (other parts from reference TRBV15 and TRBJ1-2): DAMVIQNPRYQVTQFGKPVTLSCSQTLNHNVMYWYQQKSSQAPKLLFHYYDKDFNNEADTPDNFQSRRPNTSFCFLDIRSPGLGDTAMYLCATSRDAVQGGYGYTFGSGTRLTVV.

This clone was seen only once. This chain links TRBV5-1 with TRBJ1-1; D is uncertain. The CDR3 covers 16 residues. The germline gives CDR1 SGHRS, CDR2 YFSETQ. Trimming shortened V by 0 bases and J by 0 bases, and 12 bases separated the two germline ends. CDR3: CASSLDHSRMNTEAFF. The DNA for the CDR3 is TGCGCCAGCAGCTTGGATCACAGTAGAATGAACACTGAAGCTTTCTTT. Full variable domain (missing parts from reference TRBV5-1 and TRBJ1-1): KAGVTQTPRYLIKTRGQQVTLSCSPISGHRSVSWYQQTPGQGLQFLFEYFSETQRNKGNFPGRFSGRQFSNSRSEMNVSTLELGDSALYLCASSLDHSRMNTEAFFGQGTRLTVV.

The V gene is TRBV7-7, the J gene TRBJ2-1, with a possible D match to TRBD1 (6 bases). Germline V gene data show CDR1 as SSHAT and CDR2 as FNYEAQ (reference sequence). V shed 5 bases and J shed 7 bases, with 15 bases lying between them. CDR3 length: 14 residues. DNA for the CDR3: TGTGCCAGCAGCCCCCCTGAAGGGGGAAATGAGCAGTTCTTC. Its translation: CASSPPEGGNEQFF.

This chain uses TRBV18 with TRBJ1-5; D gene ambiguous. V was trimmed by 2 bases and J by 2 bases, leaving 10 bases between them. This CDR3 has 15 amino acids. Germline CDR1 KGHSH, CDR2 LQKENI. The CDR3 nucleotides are TGTGCCAGCTCACCAGGGCAGGTTGGCAATCAGCCCCAGCATTTT. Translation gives CASSPGQVGNQPQHF.

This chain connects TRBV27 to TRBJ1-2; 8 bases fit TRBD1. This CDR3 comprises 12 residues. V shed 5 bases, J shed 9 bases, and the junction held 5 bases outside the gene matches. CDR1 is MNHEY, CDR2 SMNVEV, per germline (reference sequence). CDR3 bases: TGTGCCAGCAGTACGCGGACAGGGCGCTACACCTTC. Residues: CASSTRTGRYTF.